This is a list of T cell receptor beta chains from one sample in a study of beta chain features in type 1 diabetes. The data were produced by immunoSEQ multiplex PCR, yet TCRdb's version contains in-frame clones alone and is incomplete. The sample lists 120,000 to 150,000 clones, roughly 10% seen once, with 1.3% in the top ten. Sequenced material: naive CD4+ T cells from blood. The receptors here all came from a man in his late teens or twenties in good health. Each CDR3 is given without its conserved first and last residue. D genes are given only for firm matches. Expanded clones get a size class; other rows say once, few or many, or leave the size out.

TRBJ1-5,NA,TRBV28,NA,ASSSRRWANQPQH
TRBJ2-5,TRBD2,TRBV6-6,few,ASSPASGGHQETQY
TRBJ2-3,NA,TRBV5-1,NA,ASSSQAARDTQY
TRBJ1-2,NA,TRBV6-5,NA,ASSSALSPTPGGYT
TRBJ2-7,TRBD2,TRBV10-2,NA,ASSSGGSEQY
TRBJ2-1,TRBD1,TRBV5-6,many,ASSLDRGRYNEQF
TRBJ1-2,NA,TRBV30,many,AWSQTAYGYT
TRBJ1-1,NA,TRBV30,many,AWSSEGEAF
TRBJ2-7,NA,TRBV6-5,NA,ASSYSAGDGYEQY
TRBJ2-7,TRBD1,TRBV10-3,few,AISGHAQGDEQY
TRBJ2-1,NA,TRBV5-4,few,ASSPSGGVTYNEQF
TRBJ2-3,TRBD2,TRBV10-1,few,ASSGLAGNFTDTQY
TRBJ2-2,NA,TRBV10-3,NA,AITIEGTGELF
TRBJ1-5,NA,TRBV2,few,ASRGWQSNQPQH
TRBJ1-2,NA,TRBV30,few,AWSDGGGYT
TRBJ2-3,NA,TRBV15,NA,ATSRGNSGTDTQY
TRBJ2-5,NA,TRBV4-3,many,ASSQARVRETQY
TRBJ2-5,NA,TRBV19,few,ASSKTGQKETQY
TRBJ2-3,NA,TRBV11-3,NA,ASSQRTDTQY
TRBJ1-4,NA,TRBV4-2,few,ASSQVTGRGLSRIWEKLF
TRBJ2-1,NA,TRBV7-8,few,ASRETRSEQF
TRBJ2-3,TRBD1,TRBV2,NA,ASTGGLSTDTQY